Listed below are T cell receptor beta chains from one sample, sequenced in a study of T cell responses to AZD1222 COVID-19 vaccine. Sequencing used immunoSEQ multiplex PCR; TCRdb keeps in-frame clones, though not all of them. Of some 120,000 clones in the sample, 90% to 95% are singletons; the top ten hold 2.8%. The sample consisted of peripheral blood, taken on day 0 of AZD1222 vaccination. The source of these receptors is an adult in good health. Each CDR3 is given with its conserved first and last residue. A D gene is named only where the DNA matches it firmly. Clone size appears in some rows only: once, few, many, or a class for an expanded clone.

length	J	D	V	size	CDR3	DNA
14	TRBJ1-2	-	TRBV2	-	CASIVSGGIYGYTF	TGTGCCAGCATTGTGAGTGGGGGCATTTATGGCTACACCTTC
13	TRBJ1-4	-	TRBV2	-	CASSDLVGEKLFF	TGTGCCAGCAGTGACCTGGTGGGTGAAAAACTGTTTTTT
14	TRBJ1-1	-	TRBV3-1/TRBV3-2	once	CASSQQGSNTEAFF	TGTGCCAGCAGCCAACAGGGGTCGAACACTGAAGCTTTCTTT
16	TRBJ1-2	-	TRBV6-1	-	CASSDQTTGDYYGYTF	TGTGCCAGCAGTGATCAGACGACAGGAGATTACTATGGCTACACCTTC
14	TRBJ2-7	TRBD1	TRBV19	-	CASSRGQGFYEQYF	TGTGCCAGTAGTCGGGGACAGGGGTTCTACGAGCAGTACTTC
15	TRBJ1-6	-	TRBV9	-	CASSPAGSYNSPLHF	TGTGCCAGCAGCCCTGCCGGCTCTTATAATTCACCCCTCCACTTT
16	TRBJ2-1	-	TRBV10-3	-	CAISEIMGGAINEQFF	TGTGCCATCAGTGAGATCATGGGGGGCGCCATCAATGAGCAGTTCTTC
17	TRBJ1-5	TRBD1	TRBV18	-	CASSPSGTGVPPQPQHF	TGTGCCAGCTCACCATCGGGGACAGGGGTCCCTCCTCAGCCCCAGCATTTT
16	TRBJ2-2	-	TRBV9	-	CASSVVVPLGAGELFF	TGTGCCAGCAGCGTTGTAGTACCCCTCGGGGCCGGGGAGCTGTTTTTT
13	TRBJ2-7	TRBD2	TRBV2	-	CASRGGRAYEQYF	TGTGCCAGCAGAGGCGGGAGGGCCTACGAGCAGTACTTC
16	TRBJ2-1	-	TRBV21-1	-	CAGSKAGTSGINEQFF	TGTGCCGGCAGCAAGGCCGGGACTAGCGGGATAAATGAGCAGTTCTTC
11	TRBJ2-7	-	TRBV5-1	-	CASSPGGEQYF	TGCGCCAGCAGCCCTGGGGGCGAGCAGTACTTC
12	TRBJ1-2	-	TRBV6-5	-	CASTQDNYGYTF	TGTGCCAGCACTCAGGATAACTATGGCTACACCTTC
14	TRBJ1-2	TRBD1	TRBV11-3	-	CASSKDRGFYGYTF	TGTGCCAGCAGCAAAGACAGGGGATTCTATGGCTACACCTTC
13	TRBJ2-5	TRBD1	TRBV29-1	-	CSVEGRGRETQYF	TGCAGCGTTGAGGGCAGGGGGCGAGAGACCCAGTACTTC
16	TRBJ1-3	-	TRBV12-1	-	CASSSGQGATGNTIYF	TGTGCCAGCAGCTCGGGACAGGGGGCGACTGGAAACACCATATATTTT
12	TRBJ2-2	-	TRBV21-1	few	CASEGGSGELFF	TGTGCCAGCGAAGGGGGAAGCGGGGAGCTGTTTTTT
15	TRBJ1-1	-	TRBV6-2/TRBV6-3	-	CASSYLGSGNTEAFF	TGTGCCAGCAGTTACTTAGGGTCCGGGAACACTGAAGCTTTCTTT
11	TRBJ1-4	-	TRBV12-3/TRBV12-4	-	CASSYDEKLFF	TGTGCCAGCAGTTATGATGAAAAACTGTTTTTT
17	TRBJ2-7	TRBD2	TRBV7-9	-	CASSFPTSGRASYEQYF	TGTGCCAGCAGCTTCCCGACTAGCGGGAGGGCCTCCTACGAGCAGTACTTC
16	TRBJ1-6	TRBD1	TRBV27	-	CASSSNGQGWNSPLHF	TGTGCCAGCAGTTCCAACGGACAGGGCTGGAATTCACCCCTCCACTTT
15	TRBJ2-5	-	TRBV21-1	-	CASSKRSTGHGTQYF	TGTGCCAGCAGCAAACGCTCGACAGGGCACGGGACCCAGTACTTC
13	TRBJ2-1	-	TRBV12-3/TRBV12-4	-	CASSYKVNNEQFF	TGTGCCAGCAGCTATAAGGTAAACAATGAGCAGTTCTTC
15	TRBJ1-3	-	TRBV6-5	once	CASSLTGPGGNTIYF	TGTGCCAGCAGTCTTACCGGCCCGGGGGGAAACACCATATATTTT
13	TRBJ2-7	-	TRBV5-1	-	CASREGGTYEQYF	TGCGCCAGCAGAGAGGGAGGAACCTACGAGCAGTACTTC